This entry describes one T cell receptor beta chain. The antigen is unknown. These data come from a study of beta chain features in type 1 diabetes. Looking at the study overall: Regarding age, gender and cell yields, patients proved similar to healthy donors. General study findings and limits: Insertion counts at VDJ junctions were lower in type 1 diabetes patients, who also showed more deletions there. Researchers caution that PCR might favor shorter templates, equally among patients and controls.

Reverse transcription of all isolated RNA meant that expressed TCRB transcripts were sequenced. Some clones are missing from TCRdb's copy, which holds only in-frame ones; the method was immunoSEQ multiplex PCR. The sample lists hundreds of thousands of clones; 10% to 15% were seen once. By way of CD45RO/CCR7/CD25/CD127/CD95/CD27, the CD4+ regulatory, stem cell-like memory, central memory and naive cells were sorted. The source material was naive CD4+ T cells from blood. The receptor was isolated from a young man in good health.

DNA of the CDR3: TGTGCCAGCAGTTCCTCCGGGACAGGGGTGGGTCAGCCCCAGCATTTT. Its translation: CASSSSGTGVGQPQHF. The chain links TRBV28 to TRBJ1-5; 10 bases are shared with TRBD1. The CDR3 extends over 16 amino acids. V shed 4 bases and J 6 bases; nucleotides not matched to a gene: 9. Germline V gene sequence: CDR1 MDHEN, CDR2 SYDVKM.